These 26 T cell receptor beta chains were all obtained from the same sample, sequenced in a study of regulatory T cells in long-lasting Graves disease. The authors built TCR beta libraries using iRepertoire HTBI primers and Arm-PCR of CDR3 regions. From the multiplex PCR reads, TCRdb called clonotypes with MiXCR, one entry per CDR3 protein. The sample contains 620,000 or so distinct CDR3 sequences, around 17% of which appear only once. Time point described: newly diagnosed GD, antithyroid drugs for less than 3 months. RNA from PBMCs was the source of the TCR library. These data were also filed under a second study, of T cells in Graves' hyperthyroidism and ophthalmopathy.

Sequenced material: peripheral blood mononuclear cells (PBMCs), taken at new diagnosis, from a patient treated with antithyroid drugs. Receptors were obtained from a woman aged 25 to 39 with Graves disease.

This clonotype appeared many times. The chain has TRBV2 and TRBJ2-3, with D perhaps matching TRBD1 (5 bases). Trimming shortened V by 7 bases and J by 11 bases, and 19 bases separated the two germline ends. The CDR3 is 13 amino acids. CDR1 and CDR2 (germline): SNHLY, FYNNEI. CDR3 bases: TGTGCCAGCACCTTTCTCGGTGGGGCCTTGCAGTATTTT. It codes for CASTFLGGALQYF.

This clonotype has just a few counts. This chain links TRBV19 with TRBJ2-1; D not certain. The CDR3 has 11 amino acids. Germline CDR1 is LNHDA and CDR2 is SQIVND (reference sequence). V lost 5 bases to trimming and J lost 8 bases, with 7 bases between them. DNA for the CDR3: TGTGCCAGTAGTGATCTGTATGAGCAGTTCTTC. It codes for CASSDLYEQFF.

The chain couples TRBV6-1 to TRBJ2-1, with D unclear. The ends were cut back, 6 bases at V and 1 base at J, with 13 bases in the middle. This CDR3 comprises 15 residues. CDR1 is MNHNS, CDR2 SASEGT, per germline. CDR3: CASSPTGNSYNEQFF. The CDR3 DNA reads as TGTGCCAGCAGCCCGACTGGAAATTCCTACAATGAGCAGTTCTTC.

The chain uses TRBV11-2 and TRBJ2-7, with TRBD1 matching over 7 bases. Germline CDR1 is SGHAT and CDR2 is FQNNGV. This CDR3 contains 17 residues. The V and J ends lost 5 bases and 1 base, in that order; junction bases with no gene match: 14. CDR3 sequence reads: CASSNWRDRARSYEQYF. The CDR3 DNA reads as TGTGCCAGCAGCAACTGGAGAGACAGGGCTCGATCCTACGAGCAGTACTTC.

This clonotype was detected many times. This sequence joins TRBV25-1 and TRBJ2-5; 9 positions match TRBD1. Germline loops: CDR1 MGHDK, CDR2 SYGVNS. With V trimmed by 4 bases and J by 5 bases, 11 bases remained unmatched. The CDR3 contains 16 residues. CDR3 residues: CASSGGQGKGGETQYF. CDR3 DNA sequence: TGTGCCAGCAGTGGAGGACAGGGGAAAGGAGGGGAGACCCAGTACTTC.

CDR3 sequence (DNA): TGTGCCAGCAGTTACAAAGGGACAGGGAATCAGCCCCAGCATTTT. Its protein is CASSYKGTGNQPQHF. The V call is TRBV6-2 or TRBV6-3, the J call TRBJ1-5; 9 bases line up with TRBD1. The CDR3 runs 15 residues. V trimming: 2 bases; J trimming: 4 bases; junction bases outside the gene matches: 3. Germline V CDR1 and CDR2: MNHEY, SVGEGT.

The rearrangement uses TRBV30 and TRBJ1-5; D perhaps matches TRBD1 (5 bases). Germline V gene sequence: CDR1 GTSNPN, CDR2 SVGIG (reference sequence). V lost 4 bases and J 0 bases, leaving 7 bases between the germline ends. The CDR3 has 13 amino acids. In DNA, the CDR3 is TGTGCCTGGAATACAGGTAGCAATCAGCCCCAGCATTTT. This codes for CAWNTGSNQPQHF. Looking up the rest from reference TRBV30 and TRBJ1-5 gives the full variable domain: SQTIHQWPATLVQPVGSPLSLECTVEGTSNPNLYWYRQAAGRGLQLLFYSVGIGQISSEVPQNLSASRPQDRQFILSSKKLLLSDSGFYLCAWNTGSNQPQHFGDGTRLSIL.

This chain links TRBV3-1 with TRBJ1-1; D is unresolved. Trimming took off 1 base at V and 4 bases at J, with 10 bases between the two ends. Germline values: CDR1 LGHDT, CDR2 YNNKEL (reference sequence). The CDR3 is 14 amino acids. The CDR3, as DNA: TGTGCCAGCAGCCAAGGGCCGGACGGCACTGAAGCTTTCTTT. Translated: CASSQGPDGTEAFF.

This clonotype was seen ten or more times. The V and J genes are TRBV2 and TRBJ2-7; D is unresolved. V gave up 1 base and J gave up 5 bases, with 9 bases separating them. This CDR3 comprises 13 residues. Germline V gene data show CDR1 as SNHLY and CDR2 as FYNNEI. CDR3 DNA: TGTGCCAGCAGTGAAGGTACCGGAGACGAGCAGTACTTC. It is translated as CASSEGTGDEQYF. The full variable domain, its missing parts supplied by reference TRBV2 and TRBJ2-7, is EPEVTQTPSHQVTQMGQEVILRCVPISNHLYFYWYRQILGQKVEFLVSFYNNEISEKSEIFDDQFSVERPDGSNFTLKIRSTKLEDSAMYFCASSEGTGDEQYFGPGTRLTVT.

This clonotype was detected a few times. The CDR3 DNA is TGTGCCAGCAGCTATGGACCGGGGAACACTGAAGCTTTCTTT. This encodes CASSYGPGNTEAFF. This sequence joins TRBV14 and TRBJ1-1; D not resolved. CDR1 SGHDN and CDR2 FVKESK come from the germline V gene. This CDR3 region has 14 residues. Between the trimmed V and J ends, which lost 5 bases and 1 base, there was a span of 11 bases.

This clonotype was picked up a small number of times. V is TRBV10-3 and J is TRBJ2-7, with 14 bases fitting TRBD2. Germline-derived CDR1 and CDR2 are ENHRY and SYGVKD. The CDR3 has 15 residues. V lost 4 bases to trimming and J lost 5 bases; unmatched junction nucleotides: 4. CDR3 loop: CAISGSGLAGDEQYF. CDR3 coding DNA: TGTGCCATCAGTGGGTCGGGACTAGCGGGAGACGAGCAGTACTTC.

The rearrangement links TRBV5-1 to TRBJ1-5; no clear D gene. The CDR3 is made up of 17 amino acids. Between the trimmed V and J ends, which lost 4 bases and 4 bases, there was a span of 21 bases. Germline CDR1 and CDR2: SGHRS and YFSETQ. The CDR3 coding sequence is TGCGCCAGCAGCAAAGGACGGAGCCGGATCCCAAATCAGCCCCAGCATTTT. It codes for CASSKGRSRIPNQPQHF.

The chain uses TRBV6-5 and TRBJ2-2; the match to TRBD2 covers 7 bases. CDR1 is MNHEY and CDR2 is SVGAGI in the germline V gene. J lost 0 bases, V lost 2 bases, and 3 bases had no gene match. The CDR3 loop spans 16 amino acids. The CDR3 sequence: CASSYGLAANTGELFF. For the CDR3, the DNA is TGTGCCAGCAGTTACGGCCTAGCGGCGAACACCGGGGAGCTGTTTTTT.

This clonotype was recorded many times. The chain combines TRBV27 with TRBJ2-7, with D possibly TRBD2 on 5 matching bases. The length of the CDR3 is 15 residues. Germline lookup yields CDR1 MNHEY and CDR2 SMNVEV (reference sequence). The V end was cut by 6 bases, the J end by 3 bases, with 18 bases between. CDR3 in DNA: TGTGCCAGCAGCTCGCTCGTGGGAGCTGTCTACGAGCAGTACTTC. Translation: CASSSLVGAVYEQYF.

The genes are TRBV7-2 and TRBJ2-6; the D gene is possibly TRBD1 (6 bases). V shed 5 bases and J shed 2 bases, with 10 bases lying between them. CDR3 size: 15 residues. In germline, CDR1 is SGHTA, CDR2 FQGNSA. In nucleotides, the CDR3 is TGTGCCAGCAGCCCTCAGGGGACTGGGGCCAACGTCCTGACTTTC. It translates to CASSPQGTGANVLTF.

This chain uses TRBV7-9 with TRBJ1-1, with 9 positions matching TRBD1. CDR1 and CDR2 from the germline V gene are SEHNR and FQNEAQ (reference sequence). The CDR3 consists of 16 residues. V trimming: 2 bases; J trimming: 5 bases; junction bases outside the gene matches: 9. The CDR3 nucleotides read TGTGCCAGCAGCTTACTCTCCGGGACAGGGTGGACTGAAGCTTTCTTT. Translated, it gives CASSLLSGTGWTEAFF.

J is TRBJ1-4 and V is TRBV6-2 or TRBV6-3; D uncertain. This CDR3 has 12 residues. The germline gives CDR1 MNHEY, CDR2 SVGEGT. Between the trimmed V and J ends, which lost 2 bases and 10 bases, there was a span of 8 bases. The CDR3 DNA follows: TGTGCCAGCAGTTACACATTGGGAAAACTGTTTTTT. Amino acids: CASSYTLGKLFF.

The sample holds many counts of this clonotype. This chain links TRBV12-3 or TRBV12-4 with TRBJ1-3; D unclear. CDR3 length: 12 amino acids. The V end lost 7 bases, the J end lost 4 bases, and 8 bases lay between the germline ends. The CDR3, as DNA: TGTGCCAGCAAGGGTTACGGAAACACCATATATTTT. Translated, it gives CASKGYGNTIYF.

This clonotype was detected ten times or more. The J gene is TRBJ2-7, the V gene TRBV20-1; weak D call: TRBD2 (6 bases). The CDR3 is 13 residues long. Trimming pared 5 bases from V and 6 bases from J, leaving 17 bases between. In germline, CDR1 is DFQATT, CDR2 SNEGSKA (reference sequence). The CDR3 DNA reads TGCAGTGCTGGTTCGGGACTCTCTCCCGAGCAGTACTTC. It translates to CSAGSGLSPEQYF.

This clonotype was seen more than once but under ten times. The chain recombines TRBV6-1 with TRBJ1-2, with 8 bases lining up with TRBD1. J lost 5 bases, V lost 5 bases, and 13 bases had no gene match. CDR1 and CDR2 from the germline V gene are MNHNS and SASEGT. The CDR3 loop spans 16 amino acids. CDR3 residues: CASSNRPGQGPYGYTF. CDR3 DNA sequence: TGTGCCAGCAGTAACCGGCCCGGACAGGGACCTTATGGCTACACCTTC.

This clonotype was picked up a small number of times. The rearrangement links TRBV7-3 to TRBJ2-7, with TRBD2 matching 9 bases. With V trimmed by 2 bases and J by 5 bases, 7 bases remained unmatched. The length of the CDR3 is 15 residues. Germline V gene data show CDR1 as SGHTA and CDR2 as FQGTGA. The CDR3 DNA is TGTGCCAGCAGCTTATACGCGGGAGGGCTTCACGAGCAGTACTTC. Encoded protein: CASSLYAGGLHEQYF.

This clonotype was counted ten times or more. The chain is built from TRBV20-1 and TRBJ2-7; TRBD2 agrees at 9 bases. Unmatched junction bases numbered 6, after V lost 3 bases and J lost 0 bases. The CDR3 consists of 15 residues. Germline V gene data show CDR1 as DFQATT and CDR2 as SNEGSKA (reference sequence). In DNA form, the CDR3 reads TGCAGTGCTAGTAGTGATAGCGGGAGCTCCTACGAGCAGTACTTC. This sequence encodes CSASSDSGSSYEQYF.

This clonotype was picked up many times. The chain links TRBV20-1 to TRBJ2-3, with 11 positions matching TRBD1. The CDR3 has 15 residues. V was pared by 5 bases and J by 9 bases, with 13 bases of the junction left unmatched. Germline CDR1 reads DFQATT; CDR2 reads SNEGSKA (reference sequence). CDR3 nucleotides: TGCAGTGCTCTCGCGGACAGGGGGCATCGAGAAACGCAGTATTTT. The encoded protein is CSALADRGHRETQYF.

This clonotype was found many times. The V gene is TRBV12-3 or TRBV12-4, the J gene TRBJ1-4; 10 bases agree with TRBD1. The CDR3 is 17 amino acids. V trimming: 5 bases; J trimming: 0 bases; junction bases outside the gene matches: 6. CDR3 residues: CASSTRQGAATNEKLFF. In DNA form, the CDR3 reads TGTGCCAGCAGTACAAGACAGGGGGCAGCAACTAATGAAAAACTGTTTTTT.

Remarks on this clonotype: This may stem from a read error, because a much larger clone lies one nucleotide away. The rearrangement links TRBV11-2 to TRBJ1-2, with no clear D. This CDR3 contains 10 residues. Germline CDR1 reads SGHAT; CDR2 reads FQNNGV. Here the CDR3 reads CASCEGLVAF. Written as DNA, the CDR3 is TGTGCCAGCTGTGAGGGCTTGGTAGCCTTC.

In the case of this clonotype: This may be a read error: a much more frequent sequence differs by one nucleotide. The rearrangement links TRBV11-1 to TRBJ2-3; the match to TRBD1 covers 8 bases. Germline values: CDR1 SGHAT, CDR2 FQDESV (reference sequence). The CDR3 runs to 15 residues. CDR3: CVSSLVAGGIDTQYF. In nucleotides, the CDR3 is TGTGTCAGCAGCTTAGTCGCAGGGGGCATAGATACGCAGTATTTT. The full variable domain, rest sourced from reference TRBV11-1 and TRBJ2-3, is EAEVAQSPRYKITEKSQAVAFWCDPISGHATLYWYRQILGQGPELLVQFQDESVVDDSQLPKDRFSAERLKGVDSTLKIQPAELGDSAMYLCVSSLVAGGIDTQYFGPGTRLTVL.